What follows are 15 T cell receptor beta chains derived from one specimen sequenced in a study of blood T cell repertoires in COVID-19 (dated by TCRdb to about 2020). The library was prepared using the immunoSEQ multiplex PCR assay. TCRdb holds this immuneACCESS table with in-frame rearrangements only. Some clones are missing; in checked studies, unresolved V genes explain under half, and the rest has no known cause. The sample has roughly 83,000 clones on record, 86% of them singletons. The leading ten clones occupy 8% of the sample. The sequencing input was peripheral blood. The receptors were sampled from a man over 45 with active COVID-19.

V usage is TRBV5-1 and J usage is TRBJ1-5, with 9 bases fitting TRBD1. J gave up 4 bases and V 4 bases, and 6 bases lay outside the gene matches. In germline, CDR1 is SGHRS, CDR2 YFSETQ. The CDR3 consists of 15 residues. CDR3 loop: CASSVGTGLNQPQHF. CDR3 coding DNA: TGCGCCAGCAGCGTGGGGACAGGGCTAAATCAGCCCCAGCATTTT.

The chain carries TRBV28 and TRBJ1-1; a possible D gene is TRBD1 (5 bases). Germline V gene lookup returns CDR1 MDHEN and CDR2 SYDVKM. CDR3 size: 16 residues. V lost 5 bases and J lost 5, with 21 bases in between. The chain's CDR3 is CASSPGGGLGDTEAFF. CDR3 coding DNA: TGTGCCAGCAGTCCAGGTGGGGGACTTGGAGATACTGAAGCTTTCTTT.

The V gene is TRBV5-1, the J gene TRBJ2-3; D is ambiguous. This CDR3 comprises 12 residues. Trimming took 5 bases from V and 1 from J, leaving 5 bases between them. CDR1 is SGHRS, CDR2 YFSETQ, per germline. The CDR3 DNA follows: TGCGCCAGCAGTCCTGGCACAGATACGCAGTATTTT. This sequence encodes CASSPGTDTQYF.

The genes are TRBV7-9 and TRBJ2-1, with a tentative D call TRBD1 (5 bases). Germline assignment: CDR1 SEHNR and CDR2 FQNEAQ (reference sequence). The CDR3 runs to 15 residues. Trimming removed 5 bases from V and 10 bases from J, with 21 bases in between. This CDR3 is CASSPKGSGLEEQFF. The CDR3 coding sequence is TGTGCCAGCAGCCCAAAGGGGTCAGGGTTGGAGGAGCAGTTCTTC.

This chain joins TRBV28 and TRBJ2-7, with a possible D match to TRBD1 (6 bases). V was trimmed by 2 bases and J by 7 bases, leaving 24 bases between them. This CDR3 spans 17 amino acids. Germline V CDR1 and CDR2: MDHEN, SYDVKM. CDR3 coding DNA: TGTGCCAGCAGTTTAGGACCCGGGACACCCGGTTCAAAAGAGCAGTACTTC. Translation: CASSLGPGTPGSKEQYF.

This clone occurred once. The genes are TRBV4-3 and TRBJ1-2; a possible D gene is TRBD1 (6 bases). Germline loops: CDR1 LGHNA, CDR2 YSLEER. V lost 4 bases and J lost 2, with 17 bases in between. CDR3 size: 16 residues. Here the CDR3 reads CASSRGRGAFNYGYTF. CDR3 bases: TGCGCCAGCAGCCGAGGGCGGGGGGCTTTCAACTATGGCTACACCTTC.

This chain links TRBV30 with TRBJ2-2; 11 nucleotides agree with TRBD2. CDR1 and CDR2 from the germline V gene are GTSNPN and SVGIG (reference sequence). V trimming: 5 bases; J trimming: 4 bases; junction bases outside the gene matches: 6. The CDR3 loop spans 15 amino acids. The CDR3 nucleotides read TGTGCCTGGGAGACTAGCGGGGTCGCCACCGGGGAGCTGTTTTTT. The encoded protein is CAWETSGVATGELFF.

V and J are TRBV24-1 and TRBJ2-5; the match to TRBD1 covers 9 bases. The CDR3 is made up of 17 amino acids. The trim removed 1 base at V and 1 base at J, leaving 6 bases unmatched. Per germline, CDR1 KGHDR and CDR2 SFDVKD. CDR3 region: CATSDFGTGILQETQYF. In DNA form, the CDR3 reads TGTGCCACCAGTGATTTCGGGACAGGGATTCTCCAAGAGACCCAGTACTTC.

The gene calls are TRBV4-3 and TRBJ1-6; TRBD1 matches at 8 bases. Trimming took 0 bases from V and 5 from J; bases not matched to a gene: 9. This CDR3 contains 18 residues. Germline V gives CDR1 LGHNA, CDR2 YSLEER. CDR3 region: CASSQDLPRGRDNSPLHF. CDR3 DNA sequence: TGCGCCAGCAGCCAAGATCTCCCCAGGGGGCGAGATAATTCACCCCTCCACTTT.

This clone was counted between two and nine times. V and J are TRBV6-2 or TRBV6-3 and TRBJ1-2, with 7 bases identical to TRBD1. The junction had 16 bases not matched to a gene; V was cut back by 4 bases and J by 8 bases. CDR1 MNHEY and CDR2 SVGEGT come from the germline V gene. CDR3 length equals 16 residues. The CDR3 nucleotides read TGTGCCAGCAGTTTGTTCCCGGGACAGTTACGCTCCGGCTACACCTTC. Amino acids: CASSLFPGQLRSGYTF.

For this clone: The junction shows a germline mismatch at one end, possibly a read error. The chain has TRBV18 and TRBJ2-3, with D possibly matching TRBD1 (8 bases). The CDR3 is made up of 14 amino acids. Germline lookup yields CDR1 KGHSH and CDR2 LQKENI. CDR3 region: CSGTGYSSTDTQYF. Written as DNA, the CDR3 is TGCAGCGGGACAGGATATTCTAGCACAGATACGCAGTATTTT.

The chain couples TRBV30 to TRBJ1-3, with D maybe TRBD1 (6 bases). V was shortened by 5 bases and J by 0 bases, with 17 bases between the two germline ends. CDR3 length: 16 amino acids. Per the germline V gene, CDR1 is GTSNPN and CDR2 is SVGIG (reference sequence). CDR3 residues: CAWLGGARDSGNTIYF. CDR3 coding DNA: TGTGCCTGGCTAGGGGGGGCCCGTGACTCTGGAAACACCATATATTTT.

V is TRBV30 and J is TRBJ2-7; 10 nucleotides line up with TRBD1. The CDR3 extends over 19 amino acids. Germline CDR1 reads GTSNPN; CDR2 reads SVGIG (reference sequence). V shed 5 bases, J shed 2 bases, and the junction held 21 bases outside the gene matches. CDR3 sequence reads: CAWGGQGSLALKSTYEQYF. The CDR3 nucleotides are TGTGCCTGGGGGGGACAGGGGTCACTTGCGCTCAAATCCACCTACGAGCAGTACTTC.

Concerning this clone: One junction end disagrees with the germline gene, perhaps due to a read error. This rearrangement joins TRBV7-9 to TRBJ2-4; D is perhaps TRBD2 (5 bases). The length of the CDR3 is 15 residues. Germline assignment: CDR1 SEHNR and CDR2 FQNEAQ (reference sequence). The CDR3 spells CASSLADDSKNIQYF. CDR3 DNA sequence: TGTGCCAGCAGCCTAGCTGATGACTCCAAAAACATTCAGTACTTC.

V and J are TRBV25-1 and TRBJ1-2; D is perhaps TRBD1 (5 bases). V shed 3 bases and J shed 5 bases, with 19 bases lying between them. Germline-derived CDR1 and CDR2 are MGHDK and SYGVNS. This CDR3 region has 16 residues. The CDR3 protein is CASSDSTGDPLYGYTF. Here the CDR3 DNA reads TGTGCCAGCAGTGACAGCACAGGCGATCCCCTTTATGGCTACACCTTC.